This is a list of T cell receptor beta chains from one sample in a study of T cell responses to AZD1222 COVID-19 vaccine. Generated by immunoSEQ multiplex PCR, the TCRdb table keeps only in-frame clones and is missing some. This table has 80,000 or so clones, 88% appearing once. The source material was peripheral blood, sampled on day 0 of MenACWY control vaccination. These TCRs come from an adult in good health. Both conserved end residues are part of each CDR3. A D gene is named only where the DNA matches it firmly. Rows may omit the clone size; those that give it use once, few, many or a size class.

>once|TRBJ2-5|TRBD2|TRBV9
CASSVAPLAGRQETQYF
TGTGCCAGCAGCGTAGCCCCACTAGCGGGGAGACAAGAGACCCAGTACTTC
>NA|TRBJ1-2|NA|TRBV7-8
CASSPLGVGNYGYTF
TGTGCCAGCAGCCCCCTCGGGGTGGGAAACTATGGCTACACCTTC
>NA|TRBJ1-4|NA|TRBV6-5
CASSHRAEKLFF
TGTGCCAGCAGCCACAGGGCCGAAAAACTGTTTTTT
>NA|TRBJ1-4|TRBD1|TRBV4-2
CASSQRQGDNEKLFF
TGTGCCAGCAGCCAAAGACAGGGGGATAATGAAAAACTGTTTTTT
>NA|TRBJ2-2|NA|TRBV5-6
CASSWDTGELFF
TGTGCCAGCAGCTGGGACACCGGGGAGCTGTTTTTT
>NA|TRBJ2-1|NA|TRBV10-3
CAISVNAVYNEQFF
TGTGCCATCAGTGTCAATGCAGTGTACAATGAGCAGTTCTTC
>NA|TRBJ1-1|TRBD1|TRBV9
CASSVVEGAGTEAFF
TGTGCCAGCAGCGTGGTCGAGGGGGCAGGCACTGAAGCTTTCTTT
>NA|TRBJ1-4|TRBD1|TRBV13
CASSRFPDRDRHSNEKLFF
TGTGCCAGCAGTCGCTTTCCCGACCGGGACAGACACTCAAATGAAAAACTGTTTTTT
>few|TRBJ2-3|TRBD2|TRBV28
CASSSGGHYTQYF
TGTGCCAGCAGTTCGGGGGGGCATTATACGCAGTATTTT
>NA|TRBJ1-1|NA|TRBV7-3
CASRETPNTEAFF
TGTGCCAGCAGGGAGACACCGAACACTGAAGCTTTCTTT
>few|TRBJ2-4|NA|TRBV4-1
CASSQMILAKNIQYF
TGCGCCAGCAGCCAAATGATATTAGCCAAAAACATTCAGTACTTC
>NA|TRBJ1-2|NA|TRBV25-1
CASSPGRNNYGYTF
TGTGCCAGCAGCCCAGGGCGGAATAACTATGGCTACACCTTC
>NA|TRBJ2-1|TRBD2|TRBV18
CASSPERGLYNEQFF
TGTGCCAGCTCACCGGAGCGGGGGTTATACAATGAGCAGTTCTTC
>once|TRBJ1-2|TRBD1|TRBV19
CASSTGQGGGYGYTF
TGTGCCAGTAGTACGGGACAGGGAGGAGGCTATGGCTACACCTTC
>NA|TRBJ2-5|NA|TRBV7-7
CASSLRISTGSVETQYF
TGTGCTAGCAGCTTAAGGATCAGTACAGGGTCGGTTGAGACCCAGTACTTC
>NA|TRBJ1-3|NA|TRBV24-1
CATSRRGSGNTIYF
TGTGCCACCAGCCGTCGAGGCTCTGGAAACACCATATATTTT
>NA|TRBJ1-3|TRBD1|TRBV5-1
CASSLKTGDGNTIYF
TGCGCCAGCAGCTTGAAAACAGGGGATGGAAACACCATATATTTT
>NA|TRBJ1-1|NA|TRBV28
CASSLYTEAFF
TGTGCCAGCAGTTTATACACTGAAGCTTTCTTT
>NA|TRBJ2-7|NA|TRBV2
CASSKAYEQYF
TGTGCCAGCAGCAAGGCATACGAGCAGTACTTC
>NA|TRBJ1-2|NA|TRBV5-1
CASSFGVPHGYTF
TGCGCCAGCAGCTTTGGCGTACCCCATGGCTACACCTTC
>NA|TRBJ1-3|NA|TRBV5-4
CASSAQGYGNTIYF
TGTGCCAGCAGCGCTCAGGGTTACGGAAACACCATATATTTT
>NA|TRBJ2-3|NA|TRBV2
CASRREIDTQYF
TGTGCCAGCAGGAGAGAGATAGATACGCAGTATTTT
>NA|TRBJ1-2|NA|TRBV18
CASSLGLRDYGYTF
TGTGCCAGCTCACTCGGACTGCGTGACTATGGCTACACCTTC
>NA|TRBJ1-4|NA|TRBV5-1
CASSVQPTGLDEKLFF
TGCGCCAGCAGCGTACAACCCACAGGGTTAGATGAAAAACTGTTTTTT
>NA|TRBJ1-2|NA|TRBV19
CASSNRGGEGDRYGYTF
TGTGCCAGTAGTAACCGCGGGGGAGAGGGGGACCGCTATGGCTACACCTTC
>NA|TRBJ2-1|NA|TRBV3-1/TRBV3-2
CASSPVSRGPYNEQFF
TGTGCCAGCAGCCCCGTTTCGCGGGGGCCGTACAATGAGCAGTTCTTC
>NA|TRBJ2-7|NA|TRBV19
CASRVWAETGEQYF
TGTGCCAGTAGAGTTTGGGCAGAAACGGGCGAGCAGTACTTC
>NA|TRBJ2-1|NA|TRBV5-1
CASSLSPYNEQFF
TGCGCCAGCAGTTTGAGTCCCTACAATGAGCAGTTCTTC
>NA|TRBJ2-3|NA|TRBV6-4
CASSLDGSTDTQYF
TGTGCCAGCAGTCTTGACGGGAGCACAGATACGCAGTATTTT
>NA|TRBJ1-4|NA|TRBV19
CASSTRSTNEKLFF
TGTGCCAGTAGTACCCGGTCCACTAATGAAAAACTGTTTTTT
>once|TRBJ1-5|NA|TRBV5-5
CASSLSGGAGQPQHF
TGTGCCAGCAGCTTGTCGGGGGGCGCAGGTCAGCCCCAGCATTTT
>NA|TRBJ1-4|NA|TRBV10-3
CAISESGRGSEKLFF
TGTGCCATCAGTGAGTCGGGAAGGGGAAGTGAAAAACTGTTTTTT
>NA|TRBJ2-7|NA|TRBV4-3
CASSQDREWGYEQYF
TGCGCCAGCAGCCAAGATCGGGAGTGGGGCTACGAGCAGTACTTC
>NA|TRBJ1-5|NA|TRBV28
CASKIVGNQPQHF
TGTGCCAGCAAGATTGTCGGCAATCAGCCCCAGCATTTT
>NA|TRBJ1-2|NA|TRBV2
CASSEHRGTGYGYTF
TGTGCCAGCAGTGAACACCGGGGTACAGGCTATGGCTACACCTTC
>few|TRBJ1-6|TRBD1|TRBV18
CASSRGDRGSSPLHF
TGTGCCAGCTCCCGAGGGGACAGGGGAAGCTCACCCCTCCACTTT
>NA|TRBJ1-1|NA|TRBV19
CASSIHIRDTEAFF
TGTGCCAGTAGTATCCATATCCGGGACACTGAAGCTTTCTTT
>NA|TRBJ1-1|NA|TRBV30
CAAGGMGTEAFF
TGTGCCGCCGGTGGGATGGGCACTGAAGCTTTCTTT
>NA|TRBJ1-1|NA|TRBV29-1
CSVRGNEAFF
TGCAGCGTTCGAGGCAATGAAGCTTTCTTT
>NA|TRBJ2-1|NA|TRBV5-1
CASSLAPSGTEQFF
TGCGCCAGCAGCTTGGCCCCCTCAGGGACTGAGCAGTTCTTC
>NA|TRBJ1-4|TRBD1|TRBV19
CASSTGQGAGKLFF
TGTGCCAGTAGTACCGGACAGGGGGCCGGAAAACTGTTTTTT
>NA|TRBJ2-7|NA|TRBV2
CASRERPDTYEQYF
TGTGCCAGCAGGGAAAGACCGGATACCTACGAGCAGTACTTC
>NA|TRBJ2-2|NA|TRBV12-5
CASGLGLGTGELFF
TGTGCTAGTGGTTTGGGGCTCGGGACCGGGGAGCTGTTTTTT